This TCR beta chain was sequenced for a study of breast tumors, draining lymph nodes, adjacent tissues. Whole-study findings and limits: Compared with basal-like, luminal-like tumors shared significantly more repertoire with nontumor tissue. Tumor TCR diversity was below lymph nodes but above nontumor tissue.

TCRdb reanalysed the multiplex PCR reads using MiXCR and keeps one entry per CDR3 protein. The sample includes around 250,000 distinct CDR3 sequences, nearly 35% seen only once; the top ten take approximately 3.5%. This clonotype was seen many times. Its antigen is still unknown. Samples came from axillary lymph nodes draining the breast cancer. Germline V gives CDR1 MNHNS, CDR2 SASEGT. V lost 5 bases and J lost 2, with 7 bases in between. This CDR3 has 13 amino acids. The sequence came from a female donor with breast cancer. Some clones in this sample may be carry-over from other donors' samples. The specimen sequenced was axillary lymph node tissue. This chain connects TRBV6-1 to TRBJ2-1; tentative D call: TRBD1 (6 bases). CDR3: CASSWTAYNEQFF. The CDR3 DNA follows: TGTGCCAGCAGTTGGACAGCCTACAATGAGCAGTTCTTC.